This record covers a single T cell receptor (beta chain). Its target is not known. CD45RO-negative, CCR7-selected cells formed the naive CD8 fraction, which excluded terminally differentiated effector memory CD45RA+ cells. Clones were sequenced by immunoSEQ multiplex PCR, and TCRdb holds only the in-frame ones, with some missing. The sample has around 2,000,000 clones; approximately 95% are singletons. This sample is drawn from a study of shared clonotypes between healthy human individuals. Study-level background: Every donor yielded three CD4 naive, three CD4 memory, two CD8 naive and one CD8 memory plate.

Notes on the study in general: Generation probabilities were higher for clonotypes shared across all four sorted-subset donors than for unshared ones.

This clonotype originated in a man between 18 and 35 years old in good health. Sequences were obtained from naive CD8+ T cells sorted from blood.

This chain's CDR3 is CASRTEGTEKLFF. The CDR3 coding sequence is TGTGCCAGTCGGACGGAGGGTACCGAAAAACTGTTTTTT. The chain is built from TRBV19 and TRBJ1-4; D is ambiguous. Germline assignment: CDR1 LNHDA and CDR2 SQIVND (reference sequence). Trimming left V 8 bases short and J 8 bases short, with 15 bases between. The CDR3 is made up of 13 amino acids. The variable domain in full, completed from reference TRBV19 and TRBJ1-4, reads DGGITQSPKYLFRKEGQNVTLSCEQNLNHDAMYWYRQDPGQGLRLIYYSQIVNDFQKGDIAEGYSVSREKKESFPLTVTSAQKNPTAFYLCASRTEGTEKLFFGSGTQLSVL.